This T cell receptor beta chain derives from a study of CXCR3-negative and CXCR3-positive naive CD8 T cells. General study results and limits: TRB CDR3 hydrophobicity was greater in CXCR3-positive naive cells than in CXCR3-negative naive cells.

As to this clonotype: The antigen is undetermined.

From germline, CDR1 is SGHDN and CDR2 FVKESK. This CDR3 has 14 amino acids. TRB cDNA was prepared as libraries by UMI-labeled 5' RACE. Reanalyzing the 5' RACE reads, TCRdb keeps one entry per CDR3 protein, without DNA. The table lists around 60,000 distinct CDR3 sequences, with more than 0.35% in the top ten. The V gene is TRBV14, the J gene TRBJ2-1; the D call from TCRdb, TRBD1, cannot be confirmed without DNA. Sequencing was carried out using naive CXCR3- CD8+ T cells from blood. Subset of the sample: CD45RO-CCR7+CD27+CD95- naive CD8+ T cells lacking CXCR3 (TNR3-). The receptor comes from a human donor in good health. Some clones in this sample may be carry-over from other donors' samples. The CDR3 sequence: CASSQRDRYDEQFF.